The clone carrying this T cell receptor (beta chain) appeared a few times. What it binds is unknown. These data originate in a study of identical twins. General observations from the study: Out-of-frame alpha sequences shared between twins exhibited an excess of low generation probability.

Unique molecular identifiers were present on the cDNA, which also gained a universal primer site by template switching. From the 5' RACE reads, TCRdb called clonotypes with MiXCR, one entry per CDR3 protein. The sample records a few hundred thousand distinct CDR3 sequences, about 24% being singletons. CDR1 and CDR2 from the germline V gene are SGHAT and FQDESV (reference sequence). This CDR3 comprises 14 residues. V was clipped by 5 bases and J by 7 bases; unmatched bases: 9. The same data also went into a second study, on T cells expressing NK-cell markers. From that paper: For a handful of donors, the dominant NKG2C+ clonotypes made up about 1.0-8% of their CD8+ T cells.

The rearrangement joins TRBV11-1 to TRBJ1-1; TRBD1 aligns across 8 bases. Sequencing was performed on CD4+ T cells sorted from blood. The receptor comes from a woman aged 18-29 years in good health. DNA for the CDR3: TGTGCCAGCAGCCCCCGACAGGGGCAGGGTGAAGCTTTCTTT. Translated: CASSPRQGQGEAFF.